The rows below give T cell receptor beta chains drawn from one sample of a study of untreated major depressive disorder. Sequenced by immunoSEQ multiplex PCR; TCRdb stores in-frame clones only, minus some. Counted here are about 25,000 clones, approximately 90% occurring once; the ten biggest clones make up around 0.78%. Sequenced material: CD4+ T cells from PBMCs. Receptor source: a woman aged 30 to 39 with major depressive disorder. CDR3s leave out the opening cysteine and the closing phenylalanine or tryptophan. Fields, in order: J gene, V gene, clone size, CDR3 protein. The size field is filled for only some rows; it gives once, few, many or a size class.

j_gene: TRBJ2-2; v_gene: TRBV5-1; abundance: -; CDR3aa: ASSLETGRTGELF
j_gene: TRBJ1-3; v_gene: TRBV6-6; abundance: -; CDR3aa: ASSSRTGTGNTIY
j_gene: TRBJ2-7; v_gene: TRBV4-3; abundance: -; CDR3aa: ASSQGGRGSPQY
j_gene: TRBJ2-1; v_gene: TRBV7-9; abundance: -; CDR3aa: ASSLAGGSVNEQF
j_gene: TRBJ1-2; v_gene: TRBV29-1; abundance: -; CDR3aa: SGGTNYGYT
j_gene: TRBJ1-1; v_gene: TRBV7-9; abundance: once; CDR3aa: ASSFASLNTEAF
j_gene: TRBJ1-1; v_gene: TRBV2; abundance: -; CDR3aa: ASIGTGDTEAF
j_gene: TRBJ1-4; v_gene: TRBV5-8; abundance: -; CDR3aa: ASSSLSRAGNEKLF
j_gene: TRBJ2-7; v_gene: TRBV10-3; abundance: -; CDR3aa: AISEVKTYEQY
j_gene: TRBJ2-6; v_gene: TRBV7-3; abundance: -; CDR3aa: ASSVTGSGANVLT
j_gene: TRBJ1-2; v_gene: TRBV9; abundance: -; CDR3aa: ASSSRGAEYNYGYT